Each of the 27 T cell receptor beta chains below was sequenced from the same sample in a study of T cells after yellow fever vaccination (dated by TCRdb to between 2018 and 2020). The method was 5' RACE. Sequencing relied on an Illumina NovaSeq 6000. TCRdb reprocessing: public reads trimmed at Q25 with fastp, clones called with MiXCR, in-frame beta chains kept. Here each entry gathers all rows of one CDR3 protein and keeps the most common genes and DNA. This sample has about 350,000 distinct CDR3 sequences in its table, and over 3.5% of those were observed once. The ten largest clones add up to roughly 25% of the sample. In light of the paper, this sample's treatment or condition label describes: live attenuated yellow fever vaccine strain. Specimen: PBMCs, collected 5 days after the yellow fever booster vaccination. The source of these receptors is a man between 18 and 29 years old who received the YFV17D yellow fever vaccine.

The rearrangement links TRBV4-2 to TRBJ1-6, with a weak D call TRBD1 (5 bases). V gave up 0 bases and J gave up 4 bases, with 10 bases separating them. The V gene's germline CDR1 is LGHNA and CDR2 YNFKEQ. This CDR3 is built from 16 residues. The CDR3 here is CASSQDQGRYNSPLHF. CDR3 DNA sequence: TGTGCCAGCAGCCAAGATCAGGGCAGGTATAATTCACCCCTCCACTTT.

This clonotype was detected a few times. The V and J genes are TRBV10-3 and TRBJ2-3; 9 positions match TRBD2. The germline gives CDR1 ENHRY, CDR2 SYGVKD. V was pared by 10 bases and J by 7 bases, with 12 bases of the junction left unmatched. This CDR3 contains 14 residues. The CDR3 protein is CATLASGAGNTQYF. The CDR3, as DNA: TGTGCCACCCTGGCTAGCGGGGCCGGAAATACGCAGTATTTT.

This sequence joins TRBV3-1 and TRBJ2-2; D gene unclear. V shed 1 base and J shed 5 bases, with 14 bases lying between them. The CDR3 has 16 residues. Germline V lookup: CDR1 LGHDT, CDR2 YNNKEL (reference sequence). The CDR3 DNA reads TGTGCCAGCAGCCAAGCCCAAGGGCGTTGGACCGGGGAGCTGTTTTTT. Its protein product is CASSQAQGRWTGELFF.

This clonotype has a handful of counts. The V call is TRBV6-2 or TRBV6-3, the J call TRBJ2-1; 12 nucleotides align to TRBD2. The CDR3 sequence is 15 residues long. J gave up 13 bases and V 4 bases, and 11 bases lay outside the gene matches. CDR1 is MNHEY and CDR2 is SVGEGT in the germline V gene. This CDR3 is CASSLRTSGVLGQFF. As DNA, the CDR3 is TGTGCCAGCAGTTTGCGGACTAGCGGGGTCCTTGGACAGTTCTTC.

In this sample, this clonotype turned up a few times. V is TRBV3-1 and J is TRBJ1-2; 7 nucleotides match TRBD1. The CDR3 extends over 14 amino acids. The germline V gene has CDR1 LGHDT and CDR2 YNNKEL (reference sequence). Trimming took 5 bases from V and 4 from J; bases not matched to a gene: 7. CDR3 bases: TGTGCCAGCAGCGCCCATCAGGGGGGCTATGGCTACACCTTC. Protein sequence: CASSAHQGGYGYTF.

This clonotype was seen more than once but under ten times. The rearrangement uses TRBV7-2 and TRBJ2-1, with D tentatively TRBD1 (7 bases). V dropped 8 bases and J dropped 1 base, with 12 bases sitting between them. Germline CDR1 and CDR2: SGHTA and FQGNSA. This CDR3 has 14 residues. The CDR3: CASSGGISYNEQFF. CDR3 DNA: TGTGCCAGCTCAGGGGGGATTTCCTACAATGAGCAGTTCTTC.

There are a few counts of this clonotype. V gene TRBV10-3 combines with J gene TRBJ1-1; D not resolved. This CDR3 region has 14 residues. Per the germline V gene, CDR1 is ENHRY and CDR2 is SYGVKD. V was shortened by 8 bases and J by 0 bases, with 13 bases between the two germline ends. The CDR3 DNA follows: TGTGCCATCTGGACCGGGTCCATGAACACTGAAGCTTTCTTT. Its protein is CAIWTGSMNTEAFF.

There are a few counts of this clonotype. This chain uses TRBV10-3 with TRBJ2-7; no reliable D call. CDR1 and CDR2 (germline): ENHRY, SYGVKD. The CDR3 has 13 amino acids. V lost 11 bases, J lost 9 bases, and 23 bases lay in between. CDR3 DNA sequence: TGTGCCTGCGGAACCGGGCCCCCCGACGGGCAGTACTTC. Its protein product is CACGTGPPDGQYF.

DNA for the CDR3: TGTGCCAGCAGCTACGGGACTGGGATGACCGGGGAGCTGTTTTTT. Encoded protein: CASSYGTGMTGELFF. This sequence joins TRBV7-3 and TRBJ2-2; possibly TRBD2 for D (6 bases). CDR3 size: 15 residues. Trimming left V 4 bases short and J 5 bases short, with 14 bases between. The V gene's germline CDR1 is SGHTA and CDR2 FQGTGA.

The V gene is TRBV12-3 or TRBV12-4, the J gene TRBJ2-7, with a weak D call TRBD1 (6 bases). The CDR3 loop spans 14 amino acids. V lost 1 base, J lost 3 bases, and 10 bases lay in between. DNA for the CDR3: TGTGCCAGCAGTTTAGTTGGGACATACTACGAGCAGTACTTC. As protein: CASSLVGTYYEQYF.

This clonotype was seen a handful of times. The rearrangement joins TRBV6-5 to TRBJ2-5, with 8 positions matching TRBD1. Unmatched junction bases numbered 13, after V lost 6 bases and J lost 4 bases. Germline CDR1 is MNHEY and CDR2 is SVGAGI. CDR3 length: 16 residues. This CDR3 is CASSRLDRGLLETQYF. The CDR3 DNA follows: TGTGCCAGCAGCCGCCTCGACAGGGGATTATTAGAGACCCAGTACTTC.

The chain recombines TRBV10-3 with TRBJ2-7, with 7 bases lining up with TRBD1. Germline V CDR1 and CDR2: ENHRY, SYGVKD. With 3 bases clipped from V and 3 bases from J, the junction kept 2 bases outside the gene matches. The CDR3 contains 13 residues. CDR3 sequence: CAISEYRGYEQYV. The CDR3, as DNA: TGTGCCATCAGTGAATACAGGGGCTACGAGCAGTACGTC.

The J gene is TRBJ1-1, the V gene TRBV18; no reliable D call. The ends were cut back, 5 bases at V and 8 bases at J, with 12 bases in the middle. CDR3 length: 12 amino acids. CDR1 and CDR2 from the germline V gene are KGHSH and LQKENI. The CDR3 DNA reads TGTGCCAGCTCATCCGCATCAGCCGAAGCTTTCTTT. Its translation is CASSSASAEAFF.

This clonotype appeared a few times. The chain recombines TRBV7-8 with TRBJ2-7; no reliable D call. The length of the CDR3 is 14 residues. In germline, CDR1 is SGHVS, CDR2 FQNEAQ. V lost 3 bases and J 4 bases, leaving 13 bases between the germline ends. The CDR3 is CASSFGPPPYEQYF. CDR3 DNA: TGTGCCAGCAGCTTCGGGCCCCCACCGTACGAGCAGTACTTC.

This clonotype was counted between two and nine times. The chain combines TRBV7-9 with TRBJ1-6; 8 nucleotides agree with TRBD1. Germline V gene data show CDR1 as SEHNR and CDR2 as FQNEAQ (reference sequence). The CDR3 length is 15 residues. V dropped 5 bases and J dropped 9; count of bases not matched to a gene: 9. DNA of the CDR3: TGTGCCAGCAGCCCCGTGACAGGGGACGGTTCACCCCTCCACTTT. Translating gives CASSPVTGDGSPLHF.

V and J are TRBV19 and TRBJ2-7, with D possibly being TRBD1 (6 bases). This CDR3 has 15 residues. V gave up 6 bases and J gave up 3 bases, with 18 bases separating them. Germline V gives CDR1 LNHDA, CDR2 SQIVND (reference sequence). This CDR3 reads CASSSVGQSRYEQYF. The CDR3 DNA reads as TGTGCCAGTAGCTCAGTCGGACAGAGCCGCTACGAGCAGTACTTC.

This clonotype was detected a few times. The chain links TRBV13 to TRBJ2-3, with TRBD2 as a possible D gene (6 bases). The length of the CDR3 is 16 residues. Germline V lookup: CDR1 PRHDT, CDR2 FYEKMQ (reference sequence). V gave up 3 bases and J gave up 2 bases, with 15 bases separating them. For the CDR3, the DNA is TGTGCCAGCAGCTTTAGCCGGGGGTCTTTCACAGATACGCAGTATTTT. Translated: CASSFSRGSFTDTQYF.

This clonotype was seen only a few times. The CDR3 DNA reads TGTGCCAGCACCCCCTCGATCGGGACATTGAACACTGAAGCTTTCTTT. It codes for CASTPSIGTLNTEAFF. V and J are TRBV3-1 and TRBJ1-1, with D perhaps TRBD1 (6 bases). Trimming stripped 7 bases from V and 0 bases from J, with 18 bases between. Germline CDR1 LGHDT, CDR2 YNNKEL (reference sequence). The length of the CDR3 is 16 residues.

This clonotype appeared many times. The CDR3 is CASSVSHRGNEQFF. The CDR3 nucleotides read TGTGCCAGCAGCGTTTCTCACAGGGGCAATGAGCAGTTCTTC. The chain links TRBV9 to TRBJ2-1; 7 positions agree with TRBD1. Germline trimming cut 2 bases from V and 6 bases from J; bases unmatched to any gene: 5. This CDR3 has 14 amino acids. Germline V CDR1 and CDR2: SGDLS, YYNGEE.

V gene TRBV6-5 combines with J gene TRBJ2-3; 13 bases map to TRBD2. J was trimmed by 4 bases and V by 2 bases; bases with no gene match: 6. CDR1 and CDR2 from the germline V gene are MNHEY and SVGAGI. The CDR3 is 17 residues long. This chain's CDR3 is CASSYGPTSGGSDTQYF. DNA of the CDR3: TGTGCCAGCAGTTACGGCCCGACTAGCGGGGGGTCAGATACGCAGTATTTT.

This clonotype was counted a few times. J is TRBJ2-1 and V is TRBV3-1; 8 bases are shared with TRBD2. The CDR3 runs 13 residues. V lost 4 bases to trimming and J lost 10 bases; unmatched junction nucleotides: 6. Per the germline V gene, CDR1 is LGHDT and CDR2 is YNNKEL (reference sequence). CDR3 sequence: CASSPRERGEQFF. CDR3 DNA sequence: TGTGCCAGCAGCCCCCGAGAGCGGGGGGAGCAGTTCTTC.

CDR3 amino acids: CASSYQLRDEKLFF. The CDR3 nucleotides read TGTGCCAGCAGTTACCAGCTTAGAGATGAAAAACTGTTTTTT. The chain couples TRBV6-5 to TRBJ1-4; D not certain. V dropped 2 bases and J dropped 6 bases, with 10 bases sitting between them. This CDR3 has 14 amino acids. Germline V lookup: CDR1 MNHEY, CDR2 SVGAGI.

This clonotype was picked up a small number of times. The V gene is TRBV29-1, the J gene TRBJ1-1; the D gene is possibly TRBD1 (5 bases). This CDR3 has 14 residues. CDR1 is SQVTM, CDR2 ANQGSEA, per germline. Trimming took off 6 bases at V and 4 bases at J, with 18 bases between the two ends. The CDR3 protein is CSVGEMGGGTEAFF. CDR3 sequence (DNA): TGCAGCGTAGGGGAGATGGGGGGAGGCACTGAAGCTTTCTTT.

The sample holds a few counts of this clonotype. The rearrangement joins TRBV20-1 to TRBJ2-3; D call uncertain. There are 13 residues in the CDR3. V was clipped by 0 bases and J by 1 base, with 5 bases between them. CDR1 is DFQATT and CDR2 is SNEGSKA in the germline V gene (reference sequence). The DNA of the CDR3 is TGCAGTGCTAGAGACGGACGCACAGATACGCAGTATTTT. Translated, it gives CSARDGRTDTQYF.

The CDR3 loop reads CASSPVGTGNQPQHF. Here the CDR3 DNA reads TGTGCCAGCAGCCCAGTGGGGACAGGGAATCAGCCCCAGCATTTT. The chain employs TRBV7-2 and TRBJ1-5; TRBD1 aligns across 9 bases. Germline values: CDR1 SGHTA, CDR2 FQGNSA. The trim removed 5 bases at V and 4 bases at J, leaving 6 bases unmatched. This CDR3 contains 15 residues.

This clonotype came up a few times. V is TRBV24-1 and J is TRBJ2-3, with TRBD1 identical over 10 bases. The CDR3 spans 15 residues. After removal of 3 bases from V and 4 bases from J, the junction contained 3 bases not matched to a gene. Per the germline V gene, CDR1 is KGHDR and CDR2 is SFDVKD. The CDR3 bases are TGTGCCACCAGTGATGGACAGGGGGTTTCAGATACGCAGTATTTT. Translating gives CATSDGQGVSDTQYF.

This clonotype was seen many times. J is TRBJ1-1 and V is TRBV5-1, with unresolved D. V lost 3 bases to trimming and J lost 0 bases, with 6 bases between them. The CDR3 has 13 amino acids. Germline CDR1 and CDR2: SGHRS and YFSETQ. CDR3 nucleotides: TGCGCCAGCAGCTCGAGGGTGAACACTGAAGCTTTCTTT. This codes for CASSSRVNTEAFF.